This entry features one T cell receptor (beta chain) sequence. This CDR3 comprises 15 residues. The V and J ends lost 7 bases and 2 bases respectively, with 21 bases between them. The germline V gene has CDR1 SQVTM and CDR2 ANQGSEA. The data originate from a study of blood T cell repertoires in COVID-19. Libraries were prepared by immunoSEQ multiplex PCR; TCRdb keeps only in-frame clonotypes and omits some of them. This sample has roughly 410,000 clones, with approximately 88% found just once. Sequenced sample: peripheral blood. The V and J genes are TRBV29-1 and TRBJ2-7; possible D gene TRBD2, 6 bases. The clonotype comes from a man aged 35 to 55 with acute or convalescent COVID-19. The CDR3 spells CSAAGQGGTPYEQYF. In DNA form, the CDR3 reads TGCAGCGCGGCCGGACAAGGAGGGACCCCCTACGAGCAGTACTTC.